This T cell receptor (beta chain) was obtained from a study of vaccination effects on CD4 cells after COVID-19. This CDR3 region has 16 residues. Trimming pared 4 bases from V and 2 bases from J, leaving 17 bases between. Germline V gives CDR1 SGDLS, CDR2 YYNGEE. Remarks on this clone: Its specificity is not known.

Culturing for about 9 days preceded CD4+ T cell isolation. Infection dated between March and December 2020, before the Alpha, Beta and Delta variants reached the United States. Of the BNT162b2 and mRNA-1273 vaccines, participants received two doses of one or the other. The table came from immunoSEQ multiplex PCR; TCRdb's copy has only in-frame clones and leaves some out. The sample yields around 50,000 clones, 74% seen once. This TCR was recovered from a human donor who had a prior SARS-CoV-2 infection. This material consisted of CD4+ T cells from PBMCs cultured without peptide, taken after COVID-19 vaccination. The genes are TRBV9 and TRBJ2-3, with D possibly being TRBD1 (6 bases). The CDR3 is CASSPRDIRDTDTQYF. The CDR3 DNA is TGTGCCAGCAGCCCCCGGGACATACGGGACACAGATACGCAGTATTTT.